The clone carrying this T cell receptor beta chain was seen more than once but under ten times. Antigen specificity is unknown. The CDR3 sequence is 13 residues long. With 2 bases removed from V and 4 bases from J, the gap between germline ends came to 6 bases. Next came a second PCR, run for roughly 6 to 11 cycles, which used a sample-barcoded 5' primer along with a J-beta primer mix. A 12-random-nucleotide template-switch adaptor tagged each cDNA molecule. TCRdb used MiXCR to reprocess the 5' RACE reads, holding one entry per CDR3 protein. The profile shows about 650,000 distinct CDR3 sequences, 32% of them singletons. These data originate in a study of blood T cells in healthy people across ages. General study findings and limits: Fewer expanded clones and more diversity marked long-lived versus aged donors.

The chain is built from TRBV12-3 or TRBV12-4 and TRBJ1-3; D is uncertain. The sequencing sample was made of blood. The TCR comes from a woman older than 75 in good health. The CDR3 region is CASSLSQGNTIYF. The CDR3 DNA sequence: TGTGCCAGCAGTTTAAGCCAAGGAAACACCATATATTTT.